This T cell receptor beta chain comes out of a study of response to subunit inactivated influenza vaccine. One entry per CDR3 protein results from TCRdb running MiXCR on the RT-PCR reads. The data show about 570,000 distinct CDR3 sequences, about 11% seen once. This clonotype was recorded many times. Per the germline V gene, CDR1 is ENHRY and CDR2 is SYGVKD. The CDR3 length is 14 residues. J lost 4 bases, V lost 8 bases, and 10 bases had no gene match. The same data also contributed to another study, on T cells expressing NK-cell markers. That source reports: Making the TCR beta cDNA relied on 5'RACE template switching with UMIs. In roughly 6 donors, dominant CD3+CD56+NKG2C+ clones formed 1.0-7.0% of CD8+ cells.

The chain uses TRBV10-3 and TRBJ1-1; 7 positions match TRBD1. This TCR was recovered from a man aged 45-65 years who received an inactivated influenza vaccine. Here the sequenced sample was PBMCs from blood, taken on the day of vaccination. CDR3 sequence (DNA): TGTGCCATCCAGGGGAACAGGGGAGGCACTGAAGCTTTCTTT. Its translation: CAIQGNRGGTEAFF.